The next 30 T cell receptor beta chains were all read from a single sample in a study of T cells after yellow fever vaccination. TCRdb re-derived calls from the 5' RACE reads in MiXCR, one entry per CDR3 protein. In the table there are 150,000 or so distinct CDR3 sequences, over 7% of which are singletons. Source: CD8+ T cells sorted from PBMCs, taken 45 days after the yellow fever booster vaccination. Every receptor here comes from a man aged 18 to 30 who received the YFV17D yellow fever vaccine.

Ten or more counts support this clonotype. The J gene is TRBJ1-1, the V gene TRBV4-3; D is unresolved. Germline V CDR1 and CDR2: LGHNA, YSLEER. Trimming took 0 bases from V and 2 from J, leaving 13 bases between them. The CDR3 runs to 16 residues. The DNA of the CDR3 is TGCGCCAGCAGCCAAGATCCTTTTACAGAAAACACTGAAGCTTTCTTT. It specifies CASSQDPFTENTEAFF.

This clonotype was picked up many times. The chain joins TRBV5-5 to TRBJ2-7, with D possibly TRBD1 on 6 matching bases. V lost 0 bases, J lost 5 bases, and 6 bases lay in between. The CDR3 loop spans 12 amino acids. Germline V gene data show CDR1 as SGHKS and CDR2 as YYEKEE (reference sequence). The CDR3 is CASSLGGHEQYV. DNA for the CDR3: TGTGCCAGCAGCTTGGGGGGGCACGAGCAGTACGTC.

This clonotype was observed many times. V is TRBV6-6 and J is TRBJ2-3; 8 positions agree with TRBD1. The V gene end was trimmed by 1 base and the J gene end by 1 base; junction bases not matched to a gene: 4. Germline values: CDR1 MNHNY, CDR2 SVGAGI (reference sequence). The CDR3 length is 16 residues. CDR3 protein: CASSYFHRGGTDTQYF. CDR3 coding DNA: TGTGCCAGCAGTTACTTTCACAGGGGGGGCACAGATACGCAGTATTTT.

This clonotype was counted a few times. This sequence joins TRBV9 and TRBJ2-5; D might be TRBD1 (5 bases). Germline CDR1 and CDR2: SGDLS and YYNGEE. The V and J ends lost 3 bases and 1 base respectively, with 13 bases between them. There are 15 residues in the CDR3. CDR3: CASSASSGFQETQYF. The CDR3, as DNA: TGTGCCAGCAGCGCCAGCTCAGGGTTCCAAGAGACCCAGTACTTC.

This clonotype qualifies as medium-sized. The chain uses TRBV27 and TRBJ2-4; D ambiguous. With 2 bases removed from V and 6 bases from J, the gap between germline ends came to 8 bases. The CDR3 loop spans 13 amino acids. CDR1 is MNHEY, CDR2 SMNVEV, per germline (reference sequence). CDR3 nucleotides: TGTGCCAGCAGTTTACCAGGCGGAAACATTCAGTACTTC. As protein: CASSLPGGNIQYF.

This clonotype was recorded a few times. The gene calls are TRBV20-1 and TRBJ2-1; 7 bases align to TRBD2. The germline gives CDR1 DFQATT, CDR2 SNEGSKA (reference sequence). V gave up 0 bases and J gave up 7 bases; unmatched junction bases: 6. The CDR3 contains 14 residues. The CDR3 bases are TGCAGTGCTAGAGATACAGCGGGGAGGAATGAGCAGTTCTTC. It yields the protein CSARDTAGRNEQFF.

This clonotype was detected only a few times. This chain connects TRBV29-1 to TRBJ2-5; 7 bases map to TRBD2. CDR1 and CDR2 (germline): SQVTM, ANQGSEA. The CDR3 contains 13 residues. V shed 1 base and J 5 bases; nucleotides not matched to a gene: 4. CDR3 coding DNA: TGCAGCGTTGAAGTAGAAGCGGGGGAGACCCAGTACTTC. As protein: CSVEVEAGETQYF.

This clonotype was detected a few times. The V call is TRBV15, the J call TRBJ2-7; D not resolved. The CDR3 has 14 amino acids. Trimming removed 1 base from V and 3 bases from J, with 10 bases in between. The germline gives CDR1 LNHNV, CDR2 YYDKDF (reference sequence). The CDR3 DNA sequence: TGTGCCACCAGCAGAGCGGACGGCGACTACGAGCAGTACGTC. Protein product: CATSRADGDYEQYV.

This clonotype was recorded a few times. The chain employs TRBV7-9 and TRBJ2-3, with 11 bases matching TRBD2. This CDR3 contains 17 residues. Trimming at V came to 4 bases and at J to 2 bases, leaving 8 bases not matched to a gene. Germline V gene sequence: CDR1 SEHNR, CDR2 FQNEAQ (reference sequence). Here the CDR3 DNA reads TGTGCCAGCAGCTGGAAACCGGGACTAGCGGACACAGATACGCAGTATTTT. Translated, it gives CASSWKPGLADTDTQYF.

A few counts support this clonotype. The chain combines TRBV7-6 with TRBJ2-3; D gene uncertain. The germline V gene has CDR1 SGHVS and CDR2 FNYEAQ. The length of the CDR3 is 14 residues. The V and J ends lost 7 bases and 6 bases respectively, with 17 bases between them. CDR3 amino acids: CASTLLVGLDTQYF. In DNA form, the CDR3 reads TGTGCCAGCACCCTCCTAGTGGGGTTGGATACGCAGTATTTT.

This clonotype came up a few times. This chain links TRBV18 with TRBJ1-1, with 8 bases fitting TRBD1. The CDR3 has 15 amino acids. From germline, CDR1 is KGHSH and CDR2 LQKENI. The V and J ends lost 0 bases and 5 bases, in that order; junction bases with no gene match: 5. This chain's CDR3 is CASSPPTGEATEAFF. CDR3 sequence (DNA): TGTGCCAGCTCACCACCGACAGGGGAGGCGACTGAAGCTTTCTTT.

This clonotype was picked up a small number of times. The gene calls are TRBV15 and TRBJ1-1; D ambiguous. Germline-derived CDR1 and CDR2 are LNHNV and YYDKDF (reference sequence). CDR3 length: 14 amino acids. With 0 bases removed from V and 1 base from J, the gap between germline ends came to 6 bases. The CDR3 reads CATSRDYRNTEAFF. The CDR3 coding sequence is TGTGCCACCAGCAGAGATTACAGGAACACTGAAGCTTTCTTT. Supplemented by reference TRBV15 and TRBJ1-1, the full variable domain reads DAMVIQNPRYQVTQFGKPVTLSCSQTLNHNVMYWYQQKSSQAPKLLFHYYDKDFNNEADTPDNFQSRRPNTSFCFLDIRSPGLGDTAMYLCATSRDYRNTEAFFGQGTRLTVV.

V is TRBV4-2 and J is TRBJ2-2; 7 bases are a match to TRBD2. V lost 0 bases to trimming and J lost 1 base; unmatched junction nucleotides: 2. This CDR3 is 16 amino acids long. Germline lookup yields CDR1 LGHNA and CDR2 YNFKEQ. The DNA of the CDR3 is TGTGCCAGCAGCCAAGAGAGCGGGGTGAACACCGGGGAGCTGTTTTTT. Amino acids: CASSQESGVNTGELFF.

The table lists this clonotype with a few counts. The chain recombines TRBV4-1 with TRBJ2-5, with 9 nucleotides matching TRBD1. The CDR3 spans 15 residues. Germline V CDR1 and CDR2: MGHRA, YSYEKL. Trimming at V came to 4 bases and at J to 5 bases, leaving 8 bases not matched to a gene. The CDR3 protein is CASSPIVGQGETQYF. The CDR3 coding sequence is TGCGCCAGCAGCCCCATCGTCGGACAGGGGGAGACCCAGTACTTC.

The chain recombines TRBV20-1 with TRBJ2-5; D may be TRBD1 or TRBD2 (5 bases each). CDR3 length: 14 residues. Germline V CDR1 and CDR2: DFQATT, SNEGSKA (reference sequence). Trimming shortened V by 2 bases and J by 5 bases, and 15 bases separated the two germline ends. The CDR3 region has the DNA TGCAGTGCTAGATATTTGGGACGACGGGAGACCCAGTACTTC. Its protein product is CSARYLGRRETQYF.

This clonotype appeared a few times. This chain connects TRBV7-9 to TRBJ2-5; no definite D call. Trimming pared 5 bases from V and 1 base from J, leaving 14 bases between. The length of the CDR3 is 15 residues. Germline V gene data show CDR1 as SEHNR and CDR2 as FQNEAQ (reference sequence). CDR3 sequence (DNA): TGTGCCAGCAGCGGCGAAGTAGGCGTCCAAGAGACCCAGTACTTC. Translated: CASSGEVGVQETQYF.

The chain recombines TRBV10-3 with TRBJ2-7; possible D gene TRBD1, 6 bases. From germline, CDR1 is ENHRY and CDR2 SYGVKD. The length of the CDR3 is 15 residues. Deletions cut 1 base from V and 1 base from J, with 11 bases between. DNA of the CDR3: TGTGCCATCAGTGAGTGGGCAGGGGAGTCCTACGAGCAGTACGTC. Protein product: CAISEWAGESYEQYV.

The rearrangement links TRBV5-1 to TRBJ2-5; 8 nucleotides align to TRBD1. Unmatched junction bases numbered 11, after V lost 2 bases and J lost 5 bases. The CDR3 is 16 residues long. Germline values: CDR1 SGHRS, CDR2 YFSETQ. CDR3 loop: CASSFPGGSPPETQYF. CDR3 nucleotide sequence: TGCGCCAGCAGCTTCCCAGGGGGCAGCCCTCCCGAGACCCAGTACTTC.

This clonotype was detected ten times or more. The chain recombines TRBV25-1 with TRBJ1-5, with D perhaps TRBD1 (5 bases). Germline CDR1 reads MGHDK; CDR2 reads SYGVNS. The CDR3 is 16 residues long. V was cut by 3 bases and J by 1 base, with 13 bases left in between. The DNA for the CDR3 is TGTGCCAGCAGTGACCGGGCCTGGGACAGCAATCAGCCCCAGCATTTT. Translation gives CASSDRAWDSNQPQHF.

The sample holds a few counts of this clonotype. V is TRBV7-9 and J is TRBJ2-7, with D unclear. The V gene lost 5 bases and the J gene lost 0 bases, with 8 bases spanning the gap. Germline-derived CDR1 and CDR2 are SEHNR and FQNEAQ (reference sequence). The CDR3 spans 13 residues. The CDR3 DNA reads TGTGCCAGCAGCCCTCAGTTCTCCTACGAGCAGTACTTC. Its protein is CASSPQFSYEQYF.

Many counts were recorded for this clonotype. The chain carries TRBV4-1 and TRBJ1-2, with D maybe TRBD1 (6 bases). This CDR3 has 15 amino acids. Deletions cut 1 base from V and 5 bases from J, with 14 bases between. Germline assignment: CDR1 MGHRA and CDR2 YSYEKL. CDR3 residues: CASSQVGQGVYGYTF. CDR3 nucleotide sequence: TGCGCCAGCAGCCAAGTGGGACAAGGGGTATATGGCTACACCTTC.

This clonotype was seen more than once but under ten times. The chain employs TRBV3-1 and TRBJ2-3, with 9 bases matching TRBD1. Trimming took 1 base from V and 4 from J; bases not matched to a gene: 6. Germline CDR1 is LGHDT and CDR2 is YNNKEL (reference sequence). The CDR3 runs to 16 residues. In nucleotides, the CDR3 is TGTGCCAGCAGCCAAGGAGGGACAGGGATCCCAGATACGCAGTATTTT. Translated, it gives CASSQGGTGIPDTQYF.

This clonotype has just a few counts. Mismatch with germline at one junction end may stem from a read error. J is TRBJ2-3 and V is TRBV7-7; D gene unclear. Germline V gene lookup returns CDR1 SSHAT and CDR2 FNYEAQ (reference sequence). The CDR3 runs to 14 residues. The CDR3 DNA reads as TGTGCTAGCAGCTTGGGCACCTCCCCAGATACGCAGTATTTT. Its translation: CASSLGTSPDTQYF.

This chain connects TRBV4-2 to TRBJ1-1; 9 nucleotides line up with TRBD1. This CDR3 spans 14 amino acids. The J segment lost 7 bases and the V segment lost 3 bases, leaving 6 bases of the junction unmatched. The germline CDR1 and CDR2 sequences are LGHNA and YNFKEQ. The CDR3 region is CASSHRRDRDEAFF. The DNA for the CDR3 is TGTGCCAGCAGCCACCGAAGGGACAGGGATGAAGCTTTCTTT.

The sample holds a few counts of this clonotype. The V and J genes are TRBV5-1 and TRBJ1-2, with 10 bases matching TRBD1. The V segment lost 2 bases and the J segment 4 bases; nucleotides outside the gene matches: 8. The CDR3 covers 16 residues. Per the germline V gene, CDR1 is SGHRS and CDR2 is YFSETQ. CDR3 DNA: TGCGCCAGCAGCTTCCGGGACAGGGGTCCAACCTATGGCTACACCTTC. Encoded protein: CASSFRDRGPTYGYTF.

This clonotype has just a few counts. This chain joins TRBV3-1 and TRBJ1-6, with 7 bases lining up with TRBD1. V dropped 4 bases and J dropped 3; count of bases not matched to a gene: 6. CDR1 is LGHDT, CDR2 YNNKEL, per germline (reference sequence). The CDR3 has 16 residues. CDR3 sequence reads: CASSPRQGFYNSPLHF. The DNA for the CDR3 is TGTGCCAGCAGCCCGCGACAGGGATTCTATAATTCACCCCTCCACTTT.

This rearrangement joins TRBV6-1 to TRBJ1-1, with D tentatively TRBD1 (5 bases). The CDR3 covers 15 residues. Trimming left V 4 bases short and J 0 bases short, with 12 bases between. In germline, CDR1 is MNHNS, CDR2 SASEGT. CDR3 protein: CASSGGGYMNTEAFF. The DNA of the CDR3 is TGTGCCAGCAGTGGTGGGGGATATATGAACACTGAAGCTTTCTTT.

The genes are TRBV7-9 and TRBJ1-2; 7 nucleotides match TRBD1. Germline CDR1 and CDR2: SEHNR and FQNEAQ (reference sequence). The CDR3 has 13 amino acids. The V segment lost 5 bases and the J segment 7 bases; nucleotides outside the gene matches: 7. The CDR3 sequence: CASSQTGPGGYTF. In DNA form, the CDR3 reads TGTGCCAGCAGCCAGACAGGGCCCGGTGGCTACACCTTC.

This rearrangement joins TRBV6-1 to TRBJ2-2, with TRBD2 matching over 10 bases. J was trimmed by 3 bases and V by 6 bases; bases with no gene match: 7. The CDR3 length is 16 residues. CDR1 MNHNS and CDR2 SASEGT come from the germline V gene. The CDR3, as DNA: TGTGCCAGCAGAGCTGGACTAGCGGTTTACACCGGGGAGCTGTTTTTT. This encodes CASRAGLAVYTGELFF.

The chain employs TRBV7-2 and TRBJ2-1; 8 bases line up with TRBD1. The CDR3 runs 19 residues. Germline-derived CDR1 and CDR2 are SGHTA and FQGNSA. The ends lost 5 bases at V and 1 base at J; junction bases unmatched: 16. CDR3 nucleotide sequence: TGTGCCAGCAGCCACCCCCCCCGCCCGACAGGGGTGTCCTACAATGAGCAGTTCTTC. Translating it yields CASSHPPRPTGVSYNEQFF. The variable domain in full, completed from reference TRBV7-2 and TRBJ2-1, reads GAGVSQSPSNKVTEKGKDVELRCDPISGHTALYWYRQSLGQGLEFLIYFQGNSAPDKSGLPSDRFSAERTGGSVSTLTIQRTQQEDSAVYLCASSHPPRPTGVSYNEQFFGPGTRLTVL.